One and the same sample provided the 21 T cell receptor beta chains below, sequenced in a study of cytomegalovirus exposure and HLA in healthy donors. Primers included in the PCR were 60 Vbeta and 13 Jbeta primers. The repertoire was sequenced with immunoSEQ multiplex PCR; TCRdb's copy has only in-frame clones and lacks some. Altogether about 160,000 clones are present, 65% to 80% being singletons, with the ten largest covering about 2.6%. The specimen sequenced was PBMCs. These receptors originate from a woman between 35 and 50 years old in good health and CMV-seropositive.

The CDR3 nucleotides are TGTGCCATCAGTGAGACGAGCTCCTACGAGCAGTACTTC. Translated: CAISETSSYEQYF. The chain carries TRBV10-3 and TRBJ2-7; D gene uncertain. This CDR3 has 13 residues. The V gene's germline CDR1 is ENHRY and CDR2 SYGVKD. Trimming removed 2 bases at V and 0 bases at J, with 5 bases between.

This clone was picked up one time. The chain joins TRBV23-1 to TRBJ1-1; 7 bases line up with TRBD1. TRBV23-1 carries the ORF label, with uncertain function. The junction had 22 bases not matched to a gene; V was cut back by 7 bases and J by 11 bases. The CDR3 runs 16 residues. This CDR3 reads CASTPPGGGAGLGAFF. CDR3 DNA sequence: TGCGCCAGCACCCCCCCCGGAGGGGGCGCAGGGTTGGGGGCTTTCTTT.

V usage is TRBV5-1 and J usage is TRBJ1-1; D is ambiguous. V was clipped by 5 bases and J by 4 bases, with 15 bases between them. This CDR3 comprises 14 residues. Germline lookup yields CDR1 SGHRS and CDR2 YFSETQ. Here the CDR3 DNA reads TGCGCCAGCAGGCCGCCGGGGTTGGGCACTGAAGCTTTCTTT. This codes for CASRPPGLGTEAFF. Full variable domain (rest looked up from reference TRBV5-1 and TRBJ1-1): KAGVTQTPRYLIKTRGQQVTLSCSPISGHRSVSWYQQTPGQGLQFLFEYFSETQRNKGNFPGRFSGRQFSNSRSEMNVSTLELGDSALYLCASRPPGLGTEAFFGQGTRLTVV.

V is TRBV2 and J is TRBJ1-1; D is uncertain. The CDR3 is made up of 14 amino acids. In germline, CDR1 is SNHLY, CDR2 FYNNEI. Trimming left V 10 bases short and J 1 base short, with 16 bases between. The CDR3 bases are TGTGCCACCAAGTTACTAATCGGGAACACTGAAGCTTTCTTT. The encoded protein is CATKLLIGNTEAFF. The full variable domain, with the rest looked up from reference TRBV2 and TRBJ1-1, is EPEVTQTPSHQVTQMGQEVILRCVPISNHLYFYWYRQILGQKVEFLVSFYNNEISEKSEIFDDQFSVERPDGSNFTLKIRSTKLEDSAMYFCATKLLIGNTEAFFGQGTRLTVV.

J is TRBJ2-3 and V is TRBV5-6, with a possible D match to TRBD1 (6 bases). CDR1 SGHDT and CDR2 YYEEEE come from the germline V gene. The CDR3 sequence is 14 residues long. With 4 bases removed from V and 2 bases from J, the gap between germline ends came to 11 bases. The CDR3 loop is CASSIGQFTDTQYF. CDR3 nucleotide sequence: TGTGCCAGCAGCATCGGACAGTTCACAGATACGCAGTATTTT.

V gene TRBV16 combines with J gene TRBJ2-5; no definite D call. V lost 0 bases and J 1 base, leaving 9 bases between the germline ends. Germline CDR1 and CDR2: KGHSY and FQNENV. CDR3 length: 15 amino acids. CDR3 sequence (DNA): TGTGCCAGCAGCCAATCGAGAACGAGCCAAGAGACCCAGTACTTC. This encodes CASSQSRTSQETQYF.

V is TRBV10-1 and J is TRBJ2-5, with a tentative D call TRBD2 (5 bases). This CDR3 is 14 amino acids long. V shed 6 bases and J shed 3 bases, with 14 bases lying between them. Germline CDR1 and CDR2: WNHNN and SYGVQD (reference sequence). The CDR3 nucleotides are TGCGCCAGCAGGGCACTAGTATTGGAAGAGACCCAGTACTTC. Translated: CASRALVLEETQYF.

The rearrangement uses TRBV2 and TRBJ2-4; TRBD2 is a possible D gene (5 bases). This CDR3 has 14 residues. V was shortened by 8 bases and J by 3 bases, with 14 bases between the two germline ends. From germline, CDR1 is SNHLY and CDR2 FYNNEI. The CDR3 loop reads CASRVEVIKNIQYF. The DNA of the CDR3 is TGTGCCAGCCGAGTGGAGGTAATCAAAAACATTCAGTACTTC.

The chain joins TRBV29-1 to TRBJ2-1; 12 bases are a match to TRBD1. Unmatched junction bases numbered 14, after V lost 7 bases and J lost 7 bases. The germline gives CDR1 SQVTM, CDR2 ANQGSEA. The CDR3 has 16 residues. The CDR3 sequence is CSATRRDRGLGNEQFF. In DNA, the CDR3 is TGCAGCGCCACAAGACGGGACAGGGGGCTGGGTAATGAGCAGTTCTTC.

CDR3 DNA sequence: TGTGCCAGCAGCGCCGGGACAGGGGTTCAAGAGACCCAGTACTTC. It translates to CASSAGTGVQETQYF. V gene TRBV9 combines with J gene TRBJ2-5; TRBD1 agrees at 10 bases. This CDR3 region has 15 residues. Germline V gene sequence: CDR1 SGDLS, CDR2 YYNGEE. V lost 3 bases to trimming and J lost 2 bases; unmatched junction nucleotides: 4.

The CDR3 loop reads CASSYSGTGTTGELFF. CDR3 DNA: TGTGCCAGCAGTTACTCCGGGACAGGGACCACCGGGGAGCTGTTTTTT. This chain uses TRBV6-6 with TRBJ2-2, with 9 bases that match TRBD1. Trimming removed 0 bases from V and 4 bases from J; junction bases left unmatched: 3. CDR1 and CDR2 from the germline V gene are MNHNY and SVGAGI (reference sequence). The CDR3 loop spans 16 amino acids.

The CDR3 DNA is TGTGCCAGCAGTGGATCGAGTTTCCACACTGAAGCTTTCTTT. As protein: CASSGSSFHTEAFF. The chain uses TRBV2 and TRBJ1-1; D is undetermined. CDR1 SNHLY and CDR2 FYNNEI come from the germline V gene. V was clipped by 4 bases and J by 3 bases, with 12 bases between them. This CDR3 is built from 14 residues.

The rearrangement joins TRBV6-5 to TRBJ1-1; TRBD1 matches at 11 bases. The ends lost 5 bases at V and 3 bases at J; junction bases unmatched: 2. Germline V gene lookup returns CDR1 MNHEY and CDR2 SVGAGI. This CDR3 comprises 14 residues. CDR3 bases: TGTGCCAGCAGTCAGGGACAGGGGGACACTGAAGCTTTCTTT. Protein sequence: CASSQGQGDTEAFF.

CDR3 sequence: CASSLEGQGDIYGYTF. The CDR3 coding sequence is TGTGCCAGCAGCTTAGAGGGACAGGGGGACATCTATGGCTACACCTTC. The chain employs TRBV7-8 and TRBJ1-2; TRBD1 aligns across 11 bases. The CDR3 runs to 16 residues. V lost 1 base and J lost 4; bases outside the gene matches: 5. The germline V gene encodes CDR1 SGHVS and CDR2 FQNEAQ.

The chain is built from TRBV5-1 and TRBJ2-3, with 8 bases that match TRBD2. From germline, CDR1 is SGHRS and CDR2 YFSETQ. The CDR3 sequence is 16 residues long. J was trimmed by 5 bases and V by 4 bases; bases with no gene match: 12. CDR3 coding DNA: TGCGCCAGCAGCAAATCCCTCGCGGGGGGTCAAGATACGCAGTATTTT. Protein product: CASSKSLAGGQDTQYF.

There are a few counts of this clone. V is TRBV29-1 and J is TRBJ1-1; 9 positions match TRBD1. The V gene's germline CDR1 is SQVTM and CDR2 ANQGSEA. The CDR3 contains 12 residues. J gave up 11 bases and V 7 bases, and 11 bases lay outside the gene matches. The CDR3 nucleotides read TGCAGCGCCGGACAGGGGACGAGGCTGGCTTTCTTT. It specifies CSAGQGTRLAFF.

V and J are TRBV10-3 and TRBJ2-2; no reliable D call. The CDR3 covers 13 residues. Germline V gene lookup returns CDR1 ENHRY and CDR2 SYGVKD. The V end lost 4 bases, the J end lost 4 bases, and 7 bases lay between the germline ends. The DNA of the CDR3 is TGTGCCATCAGTGCGAGCGTCACCGGGGAGCTGTTTTTT. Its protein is CAISASVTGELFF.

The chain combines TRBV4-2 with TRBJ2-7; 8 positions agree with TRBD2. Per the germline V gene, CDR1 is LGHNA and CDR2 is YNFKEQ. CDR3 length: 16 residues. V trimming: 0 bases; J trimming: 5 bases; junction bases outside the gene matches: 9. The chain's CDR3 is CASSQDITGGPDEQYF. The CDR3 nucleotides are TGTGCCAGCAGCCAAGATATTACGGGAGGGCCCGACGAGCAGTACTTC.

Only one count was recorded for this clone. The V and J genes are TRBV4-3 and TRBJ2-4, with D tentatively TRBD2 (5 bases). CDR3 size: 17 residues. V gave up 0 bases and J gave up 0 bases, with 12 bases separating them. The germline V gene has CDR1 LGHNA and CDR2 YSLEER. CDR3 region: CASSQDEWELAKNIQYF. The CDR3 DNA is TGCGCCAGCAGCCAAGATGAGTGGGAGCTAGCCAAAAACATTCAGTACTTC.

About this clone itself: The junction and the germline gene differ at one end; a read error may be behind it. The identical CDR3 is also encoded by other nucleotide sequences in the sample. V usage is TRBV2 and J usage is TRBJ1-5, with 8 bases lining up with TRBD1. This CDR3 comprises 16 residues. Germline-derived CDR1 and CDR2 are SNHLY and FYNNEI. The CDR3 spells CASSSDRGRSNQPQHF. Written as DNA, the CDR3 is TGTGCTAGCAGCTCCGACAGGGGTAGAAGCAATCAGCCCCAGCATTTT.

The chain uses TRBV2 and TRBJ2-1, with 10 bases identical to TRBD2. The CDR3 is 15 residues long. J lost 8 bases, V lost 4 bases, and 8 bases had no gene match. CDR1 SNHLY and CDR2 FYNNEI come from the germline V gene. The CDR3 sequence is CASSVSGGASDEQFF. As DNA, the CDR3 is TGTGCCAGCAGTGTCAGCGGGGGGGCCTCGGATGAGCAGTTCTTC.